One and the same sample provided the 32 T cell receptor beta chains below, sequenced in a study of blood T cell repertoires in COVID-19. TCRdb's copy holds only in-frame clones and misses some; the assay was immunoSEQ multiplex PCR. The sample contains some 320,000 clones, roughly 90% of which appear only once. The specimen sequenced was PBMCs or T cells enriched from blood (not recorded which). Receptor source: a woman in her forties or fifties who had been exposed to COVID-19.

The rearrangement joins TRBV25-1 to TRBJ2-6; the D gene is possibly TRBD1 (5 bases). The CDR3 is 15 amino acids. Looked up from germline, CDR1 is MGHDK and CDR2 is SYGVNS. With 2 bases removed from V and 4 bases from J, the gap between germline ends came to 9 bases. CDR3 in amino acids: CASSEGAGGANVLTF. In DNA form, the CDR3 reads TGTGCCAGCAGTGAAGGGGCAGGGGGGGCCAACGTCCTGACTTTC.

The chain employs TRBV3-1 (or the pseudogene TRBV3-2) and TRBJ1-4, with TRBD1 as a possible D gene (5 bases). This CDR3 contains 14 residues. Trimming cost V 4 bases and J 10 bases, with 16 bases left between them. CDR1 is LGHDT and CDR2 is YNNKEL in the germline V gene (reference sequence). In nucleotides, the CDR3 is TGTGCCAGCAGCCCCCGATCCGACAGACCAAAACTGTTTTTT. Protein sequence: CASSPRSDRPKLFF.

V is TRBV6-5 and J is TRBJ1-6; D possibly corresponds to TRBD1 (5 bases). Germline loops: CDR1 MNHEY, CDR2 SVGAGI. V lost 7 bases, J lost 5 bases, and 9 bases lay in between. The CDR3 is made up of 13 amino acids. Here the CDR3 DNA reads TGTGCCAGCAAAGGGACTAATAATTCACCCCTCCACTTT. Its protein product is CASKGTNNSPLHF.

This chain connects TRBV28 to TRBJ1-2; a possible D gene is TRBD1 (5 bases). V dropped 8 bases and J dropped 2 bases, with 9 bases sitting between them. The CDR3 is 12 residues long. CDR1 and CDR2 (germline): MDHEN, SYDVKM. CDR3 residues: CASGGGNYGYTF. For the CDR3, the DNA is TGTGCCAGCGGTGGGGGGAACTATGGCTACACCTTC.

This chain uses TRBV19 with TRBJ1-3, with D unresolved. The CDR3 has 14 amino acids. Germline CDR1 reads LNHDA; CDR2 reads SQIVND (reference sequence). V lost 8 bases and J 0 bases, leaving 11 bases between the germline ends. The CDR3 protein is CASCEAGSGNTIYF. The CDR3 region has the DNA TGTGCCAGTTGTGAGGCCGGCTCTGGAAACACCATATATTTT.

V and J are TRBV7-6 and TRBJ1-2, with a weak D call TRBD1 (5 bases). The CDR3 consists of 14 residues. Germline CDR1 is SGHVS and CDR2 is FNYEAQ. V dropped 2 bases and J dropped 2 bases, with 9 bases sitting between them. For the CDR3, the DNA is TGTGCCAGCAGCTTATCCACAGGAAACTATGGCTACACCTTC. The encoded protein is CASSLSTGNYGYTF.

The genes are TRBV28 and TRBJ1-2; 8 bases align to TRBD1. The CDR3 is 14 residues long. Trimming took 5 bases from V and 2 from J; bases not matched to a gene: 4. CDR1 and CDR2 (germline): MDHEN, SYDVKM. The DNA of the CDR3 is TGTGCCAGCAGTGGACAGGGACTAAACTATGGCTACACCTTC. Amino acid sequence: CASSGQGLNYGYTF.

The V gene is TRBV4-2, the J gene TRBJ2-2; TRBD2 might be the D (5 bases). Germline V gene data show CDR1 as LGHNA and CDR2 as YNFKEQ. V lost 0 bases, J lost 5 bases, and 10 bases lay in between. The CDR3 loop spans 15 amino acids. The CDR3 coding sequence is TGTGCCAGCAGCCAAGACAGTTCGGGGACCGGGGAGCTGTTTTTT. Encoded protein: CASSQDSSGTGELFF.

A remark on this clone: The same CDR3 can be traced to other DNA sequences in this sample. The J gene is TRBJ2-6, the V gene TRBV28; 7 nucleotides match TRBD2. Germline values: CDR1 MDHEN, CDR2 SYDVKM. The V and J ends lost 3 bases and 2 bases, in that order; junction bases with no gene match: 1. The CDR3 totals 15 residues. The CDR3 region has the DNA TGTGCCAGCAGTTTGGGAGGGGCTGGGGCCAACGTCCTGACTTTC. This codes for CASSLGGAGANVLTF.

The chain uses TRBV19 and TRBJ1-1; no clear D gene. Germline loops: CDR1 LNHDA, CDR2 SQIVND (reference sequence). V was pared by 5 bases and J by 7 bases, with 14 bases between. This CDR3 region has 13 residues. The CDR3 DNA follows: TGTGCCAGTAGTGTGGCAGCGTCCCTTGAAGCTTTCTTT. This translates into CASSVAASLEAFF.

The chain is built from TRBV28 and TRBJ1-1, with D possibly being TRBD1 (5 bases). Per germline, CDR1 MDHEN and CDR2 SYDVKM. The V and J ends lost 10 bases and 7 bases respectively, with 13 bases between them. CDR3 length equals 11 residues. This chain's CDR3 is CATSRQGEAFF. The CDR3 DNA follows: TGTGCCACATCCCGCCAGGGTGAAGCTTTCTTT.

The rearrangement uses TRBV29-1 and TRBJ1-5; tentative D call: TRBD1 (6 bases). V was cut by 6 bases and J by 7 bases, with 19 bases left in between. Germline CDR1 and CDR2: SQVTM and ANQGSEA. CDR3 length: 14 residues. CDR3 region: CSVASGGAGQPQHF. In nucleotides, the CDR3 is TGCAGCGTCGCCTCGGGGGGGGCGGGGCAGCCCCAGCATTTT. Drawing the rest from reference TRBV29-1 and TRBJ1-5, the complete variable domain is SAVISQKPSRDICQRGTSLTIQCQVDSQVTMMFWYRQQPGQSLTLIATANQGSEATYESGFVIDKFPISRPNLTFSTLTVSNMSPEDSSIYLCSVASGGAGQPQHFGDGTRLSIL.

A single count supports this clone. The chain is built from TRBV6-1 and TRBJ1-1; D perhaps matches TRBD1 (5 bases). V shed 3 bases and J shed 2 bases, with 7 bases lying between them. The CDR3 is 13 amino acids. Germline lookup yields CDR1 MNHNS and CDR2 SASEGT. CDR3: CASSETVNTEAFF. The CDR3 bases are TGTGCCAGCAGTGAGACAGTCAACACTGAAGCTTTCTTT.

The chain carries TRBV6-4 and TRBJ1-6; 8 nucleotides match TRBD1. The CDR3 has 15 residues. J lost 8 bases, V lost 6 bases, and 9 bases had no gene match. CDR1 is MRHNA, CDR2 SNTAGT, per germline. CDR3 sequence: CASSELTGGDSPLHF. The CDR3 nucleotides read TGTGCCAGCAGCGAACTAACAGGGGGGGATTCACCCCTCCACTTT.

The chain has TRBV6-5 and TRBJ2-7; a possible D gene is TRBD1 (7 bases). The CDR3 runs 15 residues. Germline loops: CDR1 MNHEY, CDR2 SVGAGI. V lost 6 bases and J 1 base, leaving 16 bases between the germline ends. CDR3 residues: CASSLQGRRSYEQYF. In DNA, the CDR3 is TGTGCCAGCAGCTTACAGGGGAGGAGGTCCTACGAGCAGTACTTC.

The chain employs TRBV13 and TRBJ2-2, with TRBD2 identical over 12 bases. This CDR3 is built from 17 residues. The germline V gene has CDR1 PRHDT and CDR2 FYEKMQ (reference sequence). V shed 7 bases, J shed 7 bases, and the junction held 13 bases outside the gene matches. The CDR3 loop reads CASNSLTSGGTGGELFF. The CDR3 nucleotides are TGTGCCAGCAACTCCCTCACTAGCGGGGGGACGGGCGGGGAGCTGTTTTTT. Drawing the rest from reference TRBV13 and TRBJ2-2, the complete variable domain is AAGVIQSPRHLIKEKRETATLKCYPIPRHDTVYWYQQGPGQDPQFLISFYEKMQSDKGSIPDRFSAQQFSDYHSELNMSSLELGDSALYFCASNSLTSGGTGGELFFGEGSRLTVL.

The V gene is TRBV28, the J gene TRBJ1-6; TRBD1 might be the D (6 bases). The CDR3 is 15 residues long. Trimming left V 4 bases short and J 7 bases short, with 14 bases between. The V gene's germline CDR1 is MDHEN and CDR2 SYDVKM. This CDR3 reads CASSWGRGANSPLHF. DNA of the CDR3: TGTGCCAGCAGTTGGGGGAGGGGGGCGAATTCACCCCTCCACTTT.

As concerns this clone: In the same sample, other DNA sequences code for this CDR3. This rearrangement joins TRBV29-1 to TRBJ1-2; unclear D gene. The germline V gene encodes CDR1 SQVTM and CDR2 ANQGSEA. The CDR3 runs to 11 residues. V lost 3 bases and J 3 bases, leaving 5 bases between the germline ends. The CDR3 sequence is CSVDRDYGYTF. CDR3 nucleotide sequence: TGCAGCGTTGATAGAGACTATGGCTACACCTTC.

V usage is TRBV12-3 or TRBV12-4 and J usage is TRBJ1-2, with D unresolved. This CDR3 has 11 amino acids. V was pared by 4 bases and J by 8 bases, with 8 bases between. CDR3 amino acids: CASSYGPGYTF. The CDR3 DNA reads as TGTGCCAGCAGTTATGGGCCGGGCTACACCTTC.

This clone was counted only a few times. The CDR3 reads CASSGTGGSDGYTF. The CDR3 bases are TGTGCCAGCAGCGGGACAGGGGGTTCGGATGGCTACACCTTC. The gene calls are TRBV25-1 and TRBJ1-2; TRBD1 aligns across 11 bases. After removal of 6 bases from V and 6 bases from J, the junction contained 6 bases not matched to a gene. CDR1 MGHDK and CDR2 SYGVNS come from the germline V gene. The CDR3 runs to 14 residues.

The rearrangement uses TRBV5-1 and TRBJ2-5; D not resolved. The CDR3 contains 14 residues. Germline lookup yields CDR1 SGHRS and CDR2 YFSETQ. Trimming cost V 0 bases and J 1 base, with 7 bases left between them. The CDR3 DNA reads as TGCGCCAGCAGCTTGGGCGGATTCCAAGAGACCCAGTACTTC. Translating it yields CASSLGGFQETQYF.

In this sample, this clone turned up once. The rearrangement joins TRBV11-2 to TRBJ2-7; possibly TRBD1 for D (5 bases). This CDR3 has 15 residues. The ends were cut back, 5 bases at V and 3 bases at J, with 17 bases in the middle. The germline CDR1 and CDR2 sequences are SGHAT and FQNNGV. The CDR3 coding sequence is TGTGCCAGCAGCCCCAGTTGGGGCCAATACTACGAGCAGTACTTC. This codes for CASSPSWGQYYEQYF.

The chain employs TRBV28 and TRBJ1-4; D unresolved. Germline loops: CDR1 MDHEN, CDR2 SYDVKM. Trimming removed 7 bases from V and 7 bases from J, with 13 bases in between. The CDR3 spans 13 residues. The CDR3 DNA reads TGTGCCAGCATTCCCGAGGCGGGTGAAAAACTGTTTTTT. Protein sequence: CASIPEAGEKLFF.

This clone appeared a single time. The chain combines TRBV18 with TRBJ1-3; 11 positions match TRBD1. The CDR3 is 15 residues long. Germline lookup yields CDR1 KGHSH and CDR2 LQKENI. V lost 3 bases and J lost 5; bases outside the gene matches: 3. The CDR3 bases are TGTGCCAGCTCACCCGGACAGGGGGCGAGAAACACCATATATTTT. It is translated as CASSPGQGARNTIYF. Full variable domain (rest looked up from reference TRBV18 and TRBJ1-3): NAGVMQNPRHLVRRRGQEARLRCSPMKGHSHVYWYRQLPEEGLKFMVYLQKENIIDESGMPKERFSAEFPKEGPSILRIQQVVRGDSAAYFCASSPGQGARNTIYFGEGSWLTVV.

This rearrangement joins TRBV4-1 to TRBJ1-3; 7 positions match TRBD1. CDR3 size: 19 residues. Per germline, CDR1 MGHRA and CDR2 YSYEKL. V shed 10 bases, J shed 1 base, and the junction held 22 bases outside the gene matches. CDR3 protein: CATTPQFEGALRSGNTIYF. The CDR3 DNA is TGCGCCACCACCCCCCAATTTGAGGGGGCTCTCAGGTCTGGAAACACCATATATTTT.

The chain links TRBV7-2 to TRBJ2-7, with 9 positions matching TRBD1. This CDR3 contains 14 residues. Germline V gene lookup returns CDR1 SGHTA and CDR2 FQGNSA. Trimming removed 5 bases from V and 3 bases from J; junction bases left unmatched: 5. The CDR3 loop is CASSDGTGSYEQYF. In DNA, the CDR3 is TGTGCCAGCAGCGACGGGACAGGGAGCTACGAGCAGTACTTC.

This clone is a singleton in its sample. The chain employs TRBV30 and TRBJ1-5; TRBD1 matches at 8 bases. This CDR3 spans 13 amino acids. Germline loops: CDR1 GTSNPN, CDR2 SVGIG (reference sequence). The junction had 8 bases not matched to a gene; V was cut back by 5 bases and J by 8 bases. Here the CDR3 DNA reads TGTGCCTGGGGAAGACAGGGGACGGAGCCCCAGCATTTT. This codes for CAWGRQGTEPQHF.

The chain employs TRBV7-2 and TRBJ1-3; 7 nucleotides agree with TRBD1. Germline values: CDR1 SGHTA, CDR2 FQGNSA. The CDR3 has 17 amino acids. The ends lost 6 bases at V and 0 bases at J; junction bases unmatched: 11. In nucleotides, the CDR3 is TGTGCCAGCAGAGGGAATCGGACAGGTTCCTCTGGAAACACCATATATTTT. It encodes CASRGNRTGSSGNTIYF.

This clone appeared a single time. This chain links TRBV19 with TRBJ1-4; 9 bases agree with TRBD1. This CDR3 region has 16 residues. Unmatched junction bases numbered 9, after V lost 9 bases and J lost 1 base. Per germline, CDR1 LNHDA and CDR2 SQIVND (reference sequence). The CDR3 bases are TGTGCCAGCGGGCCGGGACAGGGAAGAACTAATGAAAAACTGTTTTTT. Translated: CASGPGQGRTNEKLFF.

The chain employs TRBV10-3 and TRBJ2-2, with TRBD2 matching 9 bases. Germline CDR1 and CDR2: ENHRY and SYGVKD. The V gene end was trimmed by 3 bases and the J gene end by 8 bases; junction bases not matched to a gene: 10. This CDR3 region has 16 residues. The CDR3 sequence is CAISDGLAGQRGELFF. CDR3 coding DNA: TGTGCCATCAGTGACGGTCTAGCGGGGCAAAGAGGGGAGCTGTTTTTT.

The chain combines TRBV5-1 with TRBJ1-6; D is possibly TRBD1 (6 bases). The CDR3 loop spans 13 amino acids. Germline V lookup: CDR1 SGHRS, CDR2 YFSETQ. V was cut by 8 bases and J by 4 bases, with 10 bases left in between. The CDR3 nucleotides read TGCGCCAGTGGGACACAATATAATTCACCCCTCCACTTT. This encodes CASGTQYNSPLHF. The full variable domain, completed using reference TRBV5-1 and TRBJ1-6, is KAGVTQTPRYLIKTRGQQVTLSCSPISGHRSVSWYQQTPGQGLQFLFEYFSETQRNKGNFPGRFSGRQFSNSRSEMNVSTLELGDSALYLCASGTQYNSPLHFGNGTRLTVT.

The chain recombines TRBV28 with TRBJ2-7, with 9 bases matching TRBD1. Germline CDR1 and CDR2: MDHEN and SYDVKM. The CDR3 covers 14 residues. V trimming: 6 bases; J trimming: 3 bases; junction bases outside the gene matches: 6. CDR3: CASRYGTGSYEQYF. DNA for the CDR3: TGTGCCAGCAGGTACGGGACAGGGAGCTACGAGCAGTACTTC.